This T cell receptor beta chain comes out of a study of cytomegalovirus exposure and HLA in healthy donors. The method was immunoSEQ multiplex PCR; TCRdb's version includes in-frame clones alone and lacks a portion of them. In the table there are about 38,000 clones, over 85% of which are singletons. The CDR3 is made up of 17 amino acids. CDR1 and CDR2 (germline): SGHTA, FQGTGA. V lost 1 base and J 9 bases, leaving 19 bases between the germline ends. Sequences were obtained from PBMCs. This chain joins TRBV7-3 and TRBJ1-6; a possible D gene is TRBD1 (6 bases). The clonotype comes from a man between 18 and 29 years old in good health and CMV-seronegative. The CDR3 sequence: CASSLIQGKSQRSPLHF. In nucleotides, the CDR3 is TGTGCCAGCAGCTTAATACAGGGAAAAAGCCAGCGTTCACCCCTCCACTTT.